Listed here is a single T cell receptor (beta chain). Its antigen is as yet unknown. The donors belonged to the approximately 120-subject validation cohort, separate from the roughly 650-subject first cohort. Data came from immunoSEQ multiplex PCR; TCRdb stores just in-frame clones and leaves some out. The sample shows some 240,000 clones, around 86% of them seen only once. These data belong to a study of cytomegalovirus exposure and HLA in healthy donors. Study findings and constraints: Researchers catalogued about 150 TCR beta chains as cytomegalovirus-associated. Most TCR sequences were seen very rarely across donors, but some public TCRs occurred in many.

Material: PBMCs. The receptor was derived from a woman under 30 in good health and CMV-seropositive.

CDR3 in DNA: TGTGCCAGCAGTCCCGACAGGGTTTCTGGAAACACCATATATTTT. This gives the protein CASSPDRVSGNTIYF. V gene TRBV28 combines with J gene TRBJ1-3, with 7 bases that match TRBD1. Looked up from germline, CDR1 is MDHEN and CDR2 is SYDVKM. Trimming cost V 5 bases and J 1 base; bases outside gene matches: 5. This CDR3 is 15 amino acids long.